A single sample is the source of the 8 T cell receptor beta chains below, sequenced in a study of breast tumors, draining lymph nodes, adjacent tissues. A single record per CDR3 protein comes from TCRdb applying MiXCR to the multiplex PCR reads. The sample carries around 230,000 distinct CDR3 sequences, approximately 36% recorded once. Axillary draining lymph nodes of breast cancer patients supplied the node samples. Sequences were obtained from axillary lymph node tissue. The receptors were gathered from a female donor with breast cancer. Some clones in this sample may be carry-over from other donors' samples.

This clonotype was counted ten times or more. The V and J genes are TRBV19 and TRBJ1-5; 9 positions agree with TRBD1. The length of the CDR3 is 17 residues. Germline assignment: CDR1 LNHDA and CDR2 SQIVND (reference sequence). J lost 3 bases, V lost 7 bases, and 13 bases had no gene match. CDR3 residues: CASTPGTGISNNQPQHF. The CDR3 region has the DNA TGTGCCAGTACCCCCGGGACAGGGATTTCGAACAATCAGCCCCAGCATTTT. The full variable domain, with the rest looked up from reference TRBV19 and TRBJ1-5, is DGGITQSPKYLFRKEGQNVTLSCEQNLNHDAMYWYRQDPGQGLRLIYYSQIVNDFQKGDIAEGYSVSREKKESFPLTVTSAQKNPTAFYLCASTPGTGISNNQPQHFGDGTRLSIL.

The V and J genes are TRBV9 and TRBJ1-4, with no clear D. Germline V gene sequence: CDR1 SGDLS, CDR2 YYNGEE. V lost 5 bases to trimming and J lost 11 bases, with 13 bases between them. The CDR3 covers 12 residues. For the CDR3, the DNA is TGTGCCAGCAGTTCAAAAGCGGGTAAACTGTTTTTT. It is translated as CASSSKAGKLFF.

On this clonotype itself: A read error may explain this, as a much larger clone is one base away. The chain couples TRBV20-1 to TRBJ1-2; D possibly corresponds to TRBD1 (5 bases). The CDR3 is 15 amino acids. V lost 1 base, J lost 5 bases, and 17 bases lay in between. Germline V gene data show CDR1 as DFQATT and CDR2 as SNEGSKA (reference sequence). As DNA, the CDR3 is TGCAGTGCTAGAGCGTCGGGTGGGGCTGGATATGGCTACACCTTC. Amino acids: CSARASGGAGYGYTF.

In its sample, this clonotype was seen many times. This chain connects TRBV5-1 to TRBJ1-6; no reliable D call. CDR3 length: 16 amino acids. The germline V gene encodes CDR1 SGHRS and CDR2 YFSETQ. Trimming shortened V by 1 base and J by 0 bases, and 8 bases separated the two germline ends. CDR3: CASSLSDLSYNSPLHF. CDR3 sequence (DNA): TGCGCCAGCAGCTTGAGCGACCTCTCCTATAATTCACCCCTCCACTTT.

About this clonotype: Possible read error: a much larger clone is one base away. The chain carries TRBV7-3 and TRBJ2-2; 9 bases align to TRBD2. Germline CDR1 is SGHTA and CDR2 is FQGTGA. The J segment lost 7 bases and the V segment lost 2 bases, leaving 5 bases of the junction unmatched. The CDR3 runs to 15 residues. The CDR3, as DNA: TGTGCCAGCAGCTTAGGCGGGAGGGCCCTCGGGGAGCTGTTTTTT. It translates to CASSLGGRALGELFF.

In its sample, this clonotype was seen many times. V and J are TRBV14 and TRBJ2-7; a possible D gene is TRBD2 (7 bases). This CDR3 is built from 14 residues. Germline V gene sequence: CDR1 SGHDN, CDR2 FVKESK. The V end was cut by 7 bases, the J end by 5 bases, with 18 bases between. The CDR3 DNA reads as TGTGCCAGCACCCCCGGGGGAGGGGGAAACGAGCAGTACTTC. Encoded protein: CASTPGGGGNEQYF.

The chain recombines TRBV5-1 with TRBJ1-6; TRBD1 is a possible D gene (6 bases). The CDR3 has 14 amino acids. CDR1 is SGHRS and CDR2 is YFSETQ in the germline V gene. The ends were cut back, 4 bases at V and 13 bases at J, with 18 bases in the middle. CDR3 sequence: CASSPLGDTSPLHF. The CDR3 nucleotides are TGCGCCAGCAGCCCCCTTGGGGACACTTCCCCCCTCCACTTT.

In nucleotides, the CDR3 is TGTGCCAGCCGAGGGAGACAGGCCTACAATGAGCAGTTCTTC. This codes for CASRGRQAYNEQFF. The gene calls are TRBV6-1 and TRBJ2-1; possibly TRBD1 for D (6 bases). Germline V gives CDR1 MNHNS, CDR2 SASEGT. This CDR3 has 14 residues. Trimming cost V 8 bases and J 2 bases, with 13 bases left between them.